These 32 T cell receptor beta chains originate from one sample sequenced in a study of monozygotic twins with cystic fibrosis. Sequencing used immunoSEQ multiplex PCR; TCRdb keeps in-frame clones, though not all of them. The sample carries roughly 35,000 clones, about 87% recorded once. Sequenced input: blood. The receptors derive from a girl aged 2 to 10 with cystic fibrosis.

V is TRBV4-2 and J is TRBJ1-1, with no clear D. The CDR3 consists of 14 residues. The germline V gene has CDR1 LGHNA and CDR2 YNFKEQ. The ends were cut back, 4 bases at V and 3 bases at J, with 12 bases in the middle. The CDR3 DNA is TGTGCCAGCAGCCTGTCCCCGGGATACACTGAAGCTTTCTTT. Translation gives CASSLSPGYTEAFF.

This clone was recorded only once. The V gene is TRBV30, the J gene TRBJ2-1; 11 bases fit TRBD2. This CDR3 region has 16 residues. Germline V lookup: CDR1 GTSNPN, CDR2 SVGIG (reference sequence). The V gene end was trimmed by 4 bases and the J gene end by 5 bases; junction bases not matched to a gene: 10. CDR3 nucleotide sequence: TGTGCCTGGAACCCCGCGCTAGCGGGGGGACACAATGAGCAGTTCTTC. This codes for CAWNPALAGGHNEQFF. Variable domain in full (rest from reference TRBV30 and TRBJ2-1): SQTIHQWPATLVQPVGSPLSLECTVEGTSNPNLYWYRQAAGRGLQLLFYSVGIGQISSEVPQNLSASRPQDRQFILSSKKLLLSDSGFYLCAWNPALAGGHNEQFFGPGTRLTVL.

This chain joins TRBV28 and TRBJ1-4, with no clear D. The V gene's germline CDR1 is MDHEN and CDR2 SYDVKM. There are 16 residues in the CDR3. The V end lost 4 bases, the J end lost 1 base, and 13 bases lay between the germline ends. The CDR3 loop reads CASSSVAYRTNEKLFF. CDR3 nucleotides: TGTGCCAGCAGTTCCGTGGCCTACAGAACTAATGAAAAACTGTTTTTT. The complete variable domain, with remaining parts taken from reference TRBV28 and TRBJ1-4, reads DVKVTQSSRYLVKRTGEKVFLECVQDMDHENMFWYRQDPGLGLRLIYFSYDVKMKEKGDIPEGYSVSREKKERFSLILESASTNQTSMYLCASSSVAYRTNEKLFFGSGTQLSVL.

V gene TRBV4-1 combines with J gene TRBJ2-7; 7 bases line up with TRBD1. J gave up 4 bases and V 3 bases, and 6 bases lay outside the gene matches. This CDR3 contains 14 residues. The germline V gene has CDR1 MGHRA and CDR2 YSYEKL. For the CDR3, the DNA is TGCGCCAGCAGCCATCCCGGGACAGTTTACGAGCAGTACTTC. This encodes CASSHPGTVYEQYF.

This chain uses TRBV6-5 with TRBJ2-7; 12 nucleotides agree with TRBD2. The CDR3 totals 15 residues. V was pared by 7 bases and J by 3 bases, with 7 bases of the junction left unmatched. Per the germline V gene, CDR1 is MNHEY and CDR2 is SVGAGI. CDR3 protein: CASTGGLAGSYEQYF. CDR3 DNA sequence: TGTGCCAGCACAGGAGGACTAGCGGGGAGCTACGAGCAGTACTTC.

The chain recombines TRBV7-6 with TRBJ2-1; the D is unclear. Germline V lookup: CDR1 SGHVS, CDR2 FNYEAQ. Trimming pared 3 bases from V and 7 bases from J, leaving 10 bases between. The CDR3 totals 13 residues. CDR3 in amino acids: CASSLVETNEQFF. The CDR3 DNA sequence: TGTGCCAGCAGCTTGGTGGAAACTAATGAGCAGTTCTTC.

The chain is built from TRBV14 and TRBJ2-7; 8 bases are shared with TRBD2. This CDR3 region has 15 residues. Germline CDR1 is SGHDN and CDR2 is FVKESK. Losses at the gene ends were 3 bases for V and 2 bases for J; bases not matched to a gene: 6. In DNA form, the CDR3 reads TGTGCCAGCAGCCATGGGCGGGGGGCCGCCTACGAGCAGTACTTC. It specifies CASSHGRGAAYEQYF.

The rearrangement links TRBV4-1 to TRBJ2-5; D possibly corresponds to TRBD1 (6 bases). Germline values: CDR1 MGHRA, CDR2 YSYEKL. This CDR3 contains 13 residues. Trimming shortened V by 1 base and J by 4 bases, and 7 bases separated the two germline ends. The CDR3 sequence: CASSQVRGETQYF. CDR3 DNA sequence: TGCGCCAGCAGCCAAGTCAGGGGAGAGACCCAGTACTTC.

Remarks on this clone: A junction end diverges from the germline sequence, so it may reflect a read error. This rearrangement joins TRBV7-9 to TRBJ1-2, with D tentatively TRBD1 (5 bases). The CDR3 loop spans 13 amino acids. Germline V gives CDR1 SEHNR, CDR2 FQNEAQ (reference sequence). CDR3 amino acids: CASSTDTGLLWAF. The CDR3 coding sequence is TGTGCCAGCAGCACCGACACGGGGCTTTTATGGGCCTTC.

The rearrangement joins TRBV6-4 to TRBJ1-5; no firm D call. This CDR3 has 10 amino acids. Trimming stripped 8 bases from V and 6 bases from J, with 5 bases between. Germline lookup yields CDR1 MRHNA and CDR2 SNTAGT. DNA of the CDR3: TGTGCCAGCCGTTGTCAGCCCCAGCATTTT. Encoded protein: CASRCQPQHF.

This chain uses TRBV7-6 with TRBJ2-1; no clear D gene. Trimming removed 4 bases from V and 10 bases from J, with 8 bases in between. The CDR3 has 11 amino acids. Germline V gives CDR1 SGHVS, CDR2 FNYEAQ. The CDR3 reads CASSSMGEQFF. In DNA, the CDR3 is TGTGCCAGCAGCTCGATGGGGGAGCAGTTCTTC.

The CDR3 bases are TGTGCCAGCAGTTACAACAGGGCCCCAGAGACCCAGTACTTC. As protein: CASSYNRAPETQYF. The chain joins TRBV6-5 to TRBJ2-5, with a possible D match to TRBD1 (6 bases). V was shortened by 2 bases and J by 4 bases, with 11 bases between the two germline ends. The CDR3 consists of 14 residues. Germline V gene sequence: CDR1 MNHEY, CDR2 SVGAGI.

The V call is TRBV7-2, the J call TRBJ2-3; TRBD2 agrees at 9 bases. This CDR3 contains 16 residues. V shed 1 base, J shed 3 bases, and the junction held 5 bases outside the gene matches. Germline lookup yields CDR1 SGHTA and CDR2 FQGNSA. This chain's CDR3 is CASSLVAGVSTDTQYF. The CDR3 DNA is TGTGCCAGCAGCTTAGTAGCGGGGGTTTCTACAGATACGCAGTATTTT. The entire variable domain, with the rest obtained from reference TRBV7-2 and TRBJ2-3, is as follows: GAGVSQSPSNKVTEKGKDVELRCDPISGHTALYWYRQSLGQGLEFLIYFQGNSAPDKSGLPSDRFSAERTGGSVSTLTIQRTQQEDSAVYLCASSLVAGVSTDTQYFGPGTRLTVL.

The rearrangement joins TRBV19 to TRBJ1-2; D is undetermined. This CDR3 is 15 amino acids long. The V end lost 3 bases, the J end lost 4 bases, and 15 bases lay between the germline ends. From germline, CDR1 is LNHDA and CDR2 SQIVND (reference sequence). The CDR3 loop reads CASSIKGRDFYGYTF. DNA for the CDR3: TGTGCCAGTAGTATTAAAGGCAGAGACTTCTATGGCTACACCTTC.

This clone was seen just once. The DNA for the CDR3 is TGTGCCAGCACTACAGGGGCGGCTAACTATGGCTACACCTTC. It codes for CASTTGAANYGYTF. The chain employs TRBV5-8 and TRBJ1-2; 7 bases are shared with TRBD1. CDR3 length equals 14 residues. The germline CDR1 and CDR2 sequences are SGHTS and YDEGEE. V shed 6 bases and J 0 bases; nucleotides not matched to a gene: 5.

The chain recombines TRBV5-1 with TRBJ2-1; weak D call: TRBD2 (6 bases). Germline V gene sequence: CDR1 SGHRS, CDR2 YFSETQ. The CDR3 extends over 11 amino acids. V lost 4 bases and J 12 bases, leaving 11 bases between the germline ends. The CDR3 DNA reads TGCGCCAGCAGCCACAGGCGGGGGCAGTTCTTC. Amino acid sequence: CASSHRRGQFF.

This clone was observed once. This sequence joins TRBV19 and TRBJ1-1; 8 positions match TRBD1. Germline CDR1 and CDR2: LNHDA and SQIVND (reference sequence). After removal of 2 bases from V and 1 base from J, the junction contained 6 bases not matched to a gene. This CDR3 has 16 amino acids. In DNA form, the CDR3 reads TGTGCCAGTAGTATAACAGGGGGTCGGGAGAACACTGAAGCTTTCTTT. Its translation is CASSITGGRENTEAFF.

V and J are TRBV2 and TRBJ1-6, with TRBD1 matching over 8 bases. The CDR3 is made up of 14 amino acids. Germline CDR1 and CDR2: SNHLY and FYNNEI. J gave up 7 bases and V 6 bases, and 5 bases lay outside the gene matches. CDR3 sequence reads: CASRERQGNSPLHF. DNA of the CDR3: TGTGCCAGCAGGGAAAGACAGGGGAATTCACCCCTCCACTTT.

This clone was picked up one time. This rearrangement joins TRBV5-3 to TRBJ1-4; D ambiguous. Being an ORF, TRBV5-3 has a function that is uncertain. This CDR3 is built from 14 residues. Trimming stripped 10 bases from V and 0 bases from J, with 13 bases between. The CDR3 loop reads CAWDRTSTNEKLFF. CDR3 coding DNA: TGTGCCTGGGATAGGACGTCAACTAATGAAAAACTGTTTTTT.

This clone was picked up one time. V usage is TRBV15 and J usage is TRBJ1-2; 11 nucleotides line up with TRBD1. J was trimmed by 2 bases and V by 3 bases; bases with no gene match: 8. This CDR3 is built from 17 residues. CDR1 and CDR2 (germline): LNHNV, YYDKDF (reference sequence). CDR3 protein: CATSSGSRDRGNYGYTF. CDR3 DNA: TGTGCCACCAGCAGTGGCAGCCGGGACAGGGGGAACTATGGCTACACCTTC. Filled out from reference TRBV15 and TRBJ1-2, the complete variable domain reads DAMVIQNPRYQVTQFGKPVTLSCSQTLNHNVMYWYQQKSSQAPKLLFHYYDKDFNNEADTPDNFQSRRPNTSFCFLDIRSPGLGDTAMYLCATSSGSRDRGNYGYTFGSGTRLTVV.

This chain uses TRBV9 with TRBJ1-5; D is unclear. V was clipped by 7 bases and J by 2 bases, with 7 bases between them. This CDR3 contains 12 residues. From germline, CDR1 is SGDLS and CDR2 YYNGEE. The CDR3 bases are TGTGCCAGCGGCGGTGGCAATCAGCCCCAGCATTTT. Its translation: CASGGGNQPQHF.

The rearrangement joins TRBV2 to TRBJ2-7; D ambiguous. The V end was cut by 6 bases, the J end by 3 bases, with 3 bases between. The CDR3 runs 10 residues. Germline CDR1 is SNHLY and CDR2 is FYNNEI. CDR3 DNA: TGTGCCAGCAGGGGCTACGAGCAGTACTTC. Residues: CASRGYEQYF.

This rearrangement joins TRBV2 to TRBJ2-5; TRBD2 aligns across 12 bases. The CDR3 sequence is 17 residues long. Germline V gives CDR1 SNHLY, CDR2 FYNNEI. With 1 base clipped from V and 4 bases from J, the junction kept 7 bases outside the gene matches. The CDR3 protein is CASSEEGLAGSRETQYF. CDR3 sequence (DNA): TGTGCCAGCAGTGAAGAAGGACTAGCGGGGAGTCGAGAGACCCAGTACTTC.

The chain is built from TRBV4-3 and TRBJ1-2, with D possibly being TRBD1 (5 bases). Trimming shortened V by 3 bases and J by 8 bases, and 19 bases separated the two germline ends. This CDR3 spans 15 amino acids. Germline loops: CDR1 LGHNA, CDR2 YSLEER. The CDR3 nucleotides read TGCGCCAGCAGCCAGGGGACTTCCCCTCTACGGGGCTACACCTTC. Its protein is CASSQGTSPLRGYTF.

This chain links TRBV5-1 with TRBJ2-1, with D perhaps TRBD1 or TRBD2 (6 bases each). This CDR3 has 15 residues. Germline loops: CDR1 SGHRS, CDR2 YFSETQ. The V and J ends lost 5 bases and 2 bases respectively, with 14 bases between them. The CDR3 DNA sequence: TGCGCCAGCAGTGAAGGGGGGCGAGCCTACAATGAGCAGTTCTTC. Encoded protein: CASSEGGRAYNEQFF. Full variable domain (rest looked up from reference TRBV5-1 and TRBJ2-1): KAGVTQTPRYLIKTRGQQVTLSCSPISGHRSVSWYQQTPGQGLQFLFEYFSETQRNKGNFPGRFSGRQFSNSRSEMNVSTLELGDSALYLCASSEGGRAYNEQFFGPGTRLTVL.

V gene TRBV7-6 combines with J gene TRBJ2-7; 8 bases are shared with TRBD1. Germline V CDR1 and CDR2: SGHVS, FNYEAQ. The CDR3 sequence is 14 residues long. V dropped 3 bases and J dropped 5; count of bases not matched to a gene: 6. The CDR3 spells CASSLTGERDEQYF. CDR3 nucleotide sequence: TGTGCCAGCAGCTTGACAGGGGAACGCGACGAGCAGTACTTC.

Concerning this clone itself: The junction differs from germline at one of its ends, possibly a read error. J is TRBJ1-1 and V is TRBV2; unclear D gene. This CDR3 comprises 12 residues. The V gene's germline CDR1 is SNHLY and CDR2 FYNNEI. CDR3 residues: CASSEGNTEAFF. The CDR3 region has the DNA TGTGCCAGCAGCGAAGGGAACACTGAAGCTTTCTTT.

CDR3 nucleotides: TGTGCCAGCAGCAAACCGGGACAGGGGAAAACCTACGAGCAGTACTTC. It specifies CASSKPGQGKTYEQYF. This chain uses TRBV21-1 with TRBJ2-7; the DNA was not used to check the table's D call, TRBD1. TRBV21-1 is a known pseudogene. This CDR3 has 16 amino acids.

This chain connects TRBV19 to TRBJ1-2; possible D gene TRBD1, 6 bases. Germline CDR1 reads LNHDA; CDR2 reads SQIVND (reference sequence). V was clipped by 6 bases and J by 2 bases, with 13 bases between them. CDR3 length: 14 amino acids. DNA for the CDR3: TGTGCCAGTAGGTCGCAGGGGCGGAACTATGGCTACACCTTC. Translation gives CASRSQGRNYGYTF. The full variable domain, in which reference TRBV19 and TRBJ1-2 provide the parts outside the CDR3, is DGGITQSPKYLFRKEGQNVTLSCEQNLNHDAMYWYRQDPGQGLRLIYYSQIVNDFQKGDIAEGYSVSREKKESFPLTVTSAQKNPTAFYLCASRSQGRNYGYTFGSGTRLTVV.

The V gene is TRBV6-5, the J gene TRBJ2-4; weak D call: TRBD2 (6 bases). The CDR3 is 16 residues long. Germline lookup yields CDR1 MNHEY and CDR2 SVGAGI. Trimming took 2 bases from V and 0 from J, leaving 11 bases between them. CDR3 in DNA: TGTGCCAGCAGTTACGATAGCGGTATAGCCAAAAACATTCAGTACTTC. This codes for CASSYDSGIAKNIQYF.

The chain joins TRBV6-4 to TRBJ1-1, with D unresolved. The V and J ends lost 4 bases and 2 bases respectively, with 8 bases between them. From germline, CDR1 is MRHNA and CDR2 SNTAGT. This CDR3 comprises 13 residues. In nucleotides, the CDR3 is TGTGCCAGCAGTGCCGCGCACAACACTGAAGCTTTCTTT. It encodes CASSAAHNTEAFF.

This sequence joins TRBV7-9 and TRBJ1-2; a possible D gene is TRBD1 (6 bases). The germline V gene encodes CDR1 SEHNR and CDR2 FQNEAQ (reference sequence). The V gene lost 6 bases and the J gene lost 4 bases, with 12 bases spanning the gap. The CDR3 is 13 amino acids. The CDR3 region is CASRATGSYGYTF. The CDR3 DNA reads as TGTGCCAGCAGGGCTACAGGGTCCTATGGCTACACCTTC.